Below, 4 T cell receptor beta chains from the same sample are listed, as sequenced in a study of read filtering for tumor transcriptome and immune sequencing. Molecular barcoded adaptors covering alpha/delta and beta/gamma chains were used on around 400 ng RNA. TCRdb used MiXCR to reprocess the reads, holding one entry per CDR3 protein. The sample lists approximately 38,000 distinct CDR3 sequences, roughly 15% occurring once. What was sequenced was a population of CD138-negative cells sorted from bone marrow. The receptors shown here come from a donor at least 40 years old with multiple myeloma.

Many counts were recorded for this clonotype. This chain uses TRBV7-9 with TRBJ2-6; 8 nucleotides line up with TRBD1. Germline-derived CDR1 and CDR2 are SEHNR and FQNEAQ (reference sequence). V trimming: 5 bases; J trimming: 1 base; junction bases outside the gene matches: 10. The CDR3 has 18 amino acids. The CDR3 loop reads CASSPKDRDPSGANVLTF. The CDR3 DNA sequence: TGTGCCAGCAGCCCTAAGGACAGGGACCCATCTGGGGCCAACGTCCTGACTTTC.

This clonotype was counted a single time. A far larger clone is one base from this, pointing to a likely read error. CDR3 region: CASIGRGPNEQFF. In DNA, the CDR3 is TGTGCCAGCATCGGCCGGGGCCCCAATGAGCAGTTCTTC. The chain joins TRBV7-3 to TRBJ2-1, with D tentatively TRBD1 or TRBD2 (5 bases each). The ends were cut back, 7 bases at V and 6 bases at J, with 13 bases in the middle. The CDR3 extends over 13 amino acids. Germline values: CDR1 SGHTA, CDR2 FQGTGA.

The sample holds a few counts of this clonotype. Here the CDR3 reads CASSLLINQPQHF. As DNA, the CDR3 is TGTGCCAGTAGTCTCCTCATCAATCAGCCCCAGCATTTT. This chain connects TRBV19 to TRBJ1-5; D not resolved. Germline V gene data show CDR1 as LNHDA and CDR2 as SQIVND (reference sequence). Trimming left V 5 bases short and J 3 bases short, with 8 bases between. The CDR3 totals 13 residues.

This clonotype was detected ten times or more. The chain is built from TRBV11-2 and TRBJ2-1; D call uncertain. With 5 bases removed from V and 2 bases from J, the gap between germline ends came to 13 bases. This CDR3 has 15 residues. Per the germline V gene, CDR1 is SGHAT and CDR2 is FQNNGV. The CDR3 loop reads CASSAHLATYNEQFF. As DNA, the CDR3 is TGTGCCAGCAGCGCACATCTGGCCACCTACAATGAGCAGTTCTTC.